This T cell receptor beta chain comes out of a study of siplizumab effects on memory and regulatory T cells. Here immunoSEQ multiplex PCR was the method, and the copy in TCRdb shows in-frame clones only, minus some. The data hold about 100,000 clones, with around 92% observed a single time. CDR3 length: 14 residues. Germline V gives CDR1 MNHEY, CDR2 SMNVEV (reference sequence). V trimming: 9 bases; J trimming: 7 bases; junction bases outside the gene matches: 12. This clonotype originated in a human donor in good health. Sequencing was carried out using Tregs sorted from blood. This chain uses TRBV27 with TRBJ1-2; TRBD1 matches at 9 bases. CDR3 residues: CASAPRTGGSGYTF. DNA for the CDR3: TGTGCCAGTGCCCCGCGAACAGGGGGCTCTGGCTACACCTTC.